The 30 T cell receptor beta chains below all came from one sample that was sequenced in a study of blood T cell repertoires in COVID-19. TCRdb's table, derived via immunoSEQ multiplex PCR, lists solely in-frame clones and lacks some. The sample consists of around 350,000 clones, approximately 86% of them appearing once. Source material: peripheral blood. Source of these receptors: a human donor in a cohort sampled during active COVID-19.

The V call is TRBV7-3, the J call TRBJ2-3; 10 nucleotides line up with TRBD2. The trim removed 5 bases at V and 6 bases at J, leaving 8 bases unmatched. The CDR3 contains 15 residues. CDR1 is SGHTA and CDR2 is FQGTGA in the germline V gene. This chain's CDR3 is CASSQTSGNVDTQYF. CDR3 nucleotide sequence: TGTGCCAGCAGCCAAACTAGCGGGAACGTGGATACGCAGTATTTT.

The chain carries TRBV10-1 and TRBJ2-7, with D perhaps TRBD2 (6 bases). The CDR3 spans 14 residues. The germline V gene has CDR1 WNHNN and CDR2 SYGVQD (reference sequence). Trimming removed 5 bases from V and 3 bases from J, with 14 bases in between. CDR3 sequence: CASSSGTSLYEQYF. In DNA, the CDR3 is TGCGCCAGCAGTTCCGGGACTTCGCTCTACGAGCAGTACTTC.

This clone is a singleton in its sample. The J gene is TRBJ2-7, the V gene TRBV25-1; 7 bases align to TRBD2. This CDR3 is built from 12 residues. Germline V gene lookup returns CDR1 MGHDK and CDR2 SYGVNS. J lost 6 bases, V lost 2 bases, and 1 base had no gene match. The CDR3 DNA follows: TGTGCCAGCAGTGAAGGGGGGGTCGAGCAGTACTTC. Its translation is CASSEGGVEQYF.

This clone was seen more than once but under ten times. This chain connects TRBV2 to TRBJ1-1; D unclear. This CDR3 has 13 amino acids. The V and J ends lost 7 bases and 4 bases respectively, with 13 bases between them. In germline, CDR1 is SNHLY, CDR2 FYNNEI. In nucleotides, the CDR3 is TGTGCCAGCAAACGGTCTTCGGGCACTGAAGCTTTCTTT. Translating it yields CASKRSSGTEAFF.

CDR3 in amino acids: CASSPFQGFEGNTIYF. The CDR3 nucleotides are TGTGCCAGCAGCCCTTTCCAGGGATTTGAAGGAAACACCATATATTTT. The chain links TRBV7-2 to TRBJ1-3; tentative D call: TRBD1 (5 bases). The ends were cut back, 5 bases at V and 4 bases at J, with 18 bases in the middle. Germline V gene sequence: CDR1 SGHTA, CDR2 FQGNSA. The CDR3 spans 16 residues.

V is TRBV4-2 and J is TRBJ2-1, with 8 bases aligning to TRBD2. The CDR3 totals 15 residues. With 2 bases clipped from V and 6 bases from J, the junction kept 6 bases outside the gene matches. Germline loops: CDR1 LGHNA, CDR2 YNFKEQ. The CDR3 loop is CASSQREGPPNEQFF. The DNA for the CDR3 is TGTGCCAGCAGCCAACGGGAGGGCCCACCCAATGAGCAGTTCTTC.

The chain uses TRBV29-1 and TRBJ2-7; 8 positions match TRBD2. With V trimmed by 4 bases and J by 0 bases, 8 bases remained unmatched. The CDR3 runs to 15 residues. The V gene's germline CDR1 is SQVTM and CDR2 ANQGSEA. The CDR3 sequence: CSVGGLAGHSYEQYF. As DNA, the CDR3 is TGCAGCGTTGGAGGCCTAGCGGGTCACTCCTACGAGCAGTACTTC.

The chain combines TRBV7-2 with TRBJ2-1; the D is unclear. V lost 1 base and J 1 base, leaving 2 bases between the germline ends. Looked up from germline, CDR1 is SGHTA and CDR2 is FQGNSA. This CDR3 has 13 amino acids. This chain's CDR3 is CASSLVSYNEQFF. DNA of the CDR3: TGTGCCAGCAGCTTAGTATCCTACAATGAGCAGTTCTTC.

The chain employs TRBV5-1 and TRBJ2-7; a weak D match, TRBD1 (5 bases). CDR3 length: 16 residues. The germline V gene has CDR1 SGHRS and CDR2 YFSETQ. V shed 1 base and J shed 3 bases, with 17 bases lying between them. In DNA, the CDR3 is TGCGCCAGCAGCTTGCAGATTGGGGTCAGGGTCTACGAGCAGTACTTC. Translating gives CASSLQIGVRVYEQYF.

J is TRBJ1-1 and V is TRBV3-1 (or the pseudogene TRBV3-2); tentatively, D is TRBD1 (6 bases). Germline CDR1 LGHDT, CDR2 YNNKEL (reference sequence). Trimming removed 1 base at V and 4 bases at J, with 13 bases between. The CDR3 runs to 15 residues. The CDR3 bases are TGTGCCAGCAGCCAAGCCCCATCCAGGGGCACTGAAGCTTTCTTT. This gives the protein CASSQAPSRGTEAFF.

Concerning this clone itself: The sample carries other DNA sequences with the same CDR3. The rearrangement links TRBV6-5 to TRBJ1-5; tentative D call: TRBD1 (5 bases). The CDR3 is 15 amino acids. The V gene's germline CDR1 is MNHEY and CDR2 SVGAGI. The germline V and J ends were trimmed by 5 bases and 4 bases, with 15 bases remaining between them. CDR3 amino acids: CASSPRSGGNQPQHF. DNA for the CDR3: TGTGCCAGCAGTCCCCGCTCGGGGGGAAATCAGCCCCAGCATTTT.

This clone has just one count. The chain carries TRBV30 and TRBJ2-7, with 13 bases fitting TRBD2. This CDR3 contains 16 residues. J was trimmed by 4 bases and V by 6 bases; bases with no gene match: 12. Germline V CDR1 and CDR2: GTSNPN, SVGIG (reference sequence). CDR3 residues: CACAQPATSGRYEQYF. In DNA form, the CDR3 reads TGTGCCTGCGCTCAGCCGGCGACTAGCGGGAGGTACGAGCAGTACTTC.

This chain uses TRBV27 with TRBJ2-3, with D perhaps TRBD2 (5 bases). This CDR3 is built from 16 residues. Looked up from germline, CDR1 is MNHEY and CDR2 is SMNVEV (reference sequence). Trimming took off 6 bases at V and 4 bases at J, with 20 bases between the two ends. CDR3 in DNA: TGTGCCAGCAGCCCGCCGGCCGGAGGTTTTGCAGATACGCAGTATTTT. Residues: CASSPPAGGFADTQYF.

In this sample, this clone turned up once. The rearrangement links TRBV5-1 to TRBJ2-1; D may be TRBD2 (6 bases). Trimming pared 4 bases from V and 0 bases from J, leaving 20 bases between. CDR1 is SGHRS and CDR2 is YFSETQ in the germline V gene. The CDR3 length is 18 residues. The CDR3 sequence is CASSTTSLGGSSYNEQFF. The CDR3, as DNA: TGCGCCAGCAGCACCACCTCGCTTGGGGGGAGCTCCTACAATGAGCAGTTCTTC. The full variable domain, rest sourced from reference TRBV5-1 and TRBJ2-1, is KAGVTQTPRYLIKTRGQQVTLSCSPISGHRSVSWYQQTPGQGLQFLFEYFSETQRNKGNFPGRFSGRQFSNSRSEMNVSTLELGDSALYLCASSTTSLGGSSYNEQFFGPGTRLTVL.

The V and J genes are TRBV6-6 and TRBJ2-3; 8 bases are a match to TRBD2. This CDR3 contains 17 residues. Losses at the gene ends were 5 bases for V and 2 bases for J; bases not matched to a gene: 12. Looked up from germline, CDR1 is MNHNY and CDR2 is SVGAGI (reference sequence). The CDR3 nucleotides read TGTGCCAGCAGTCCCCAAACTGGCGGGGGGCCCACAGATACGCAGTATTTT. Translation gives CASSPQTGGGPTDTQYF.

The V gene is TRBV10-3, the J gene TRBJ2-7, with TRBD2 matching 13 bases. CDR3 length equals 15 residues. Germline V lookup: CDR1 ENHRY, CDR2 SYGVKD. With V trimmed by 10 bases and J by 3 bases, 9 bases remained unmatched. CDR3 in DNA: TGTGCCACCTATGGACTAGCGGGAGAGAGCTACGAGCAGTACTTC. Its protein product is CATYGLAGESYEQYF.

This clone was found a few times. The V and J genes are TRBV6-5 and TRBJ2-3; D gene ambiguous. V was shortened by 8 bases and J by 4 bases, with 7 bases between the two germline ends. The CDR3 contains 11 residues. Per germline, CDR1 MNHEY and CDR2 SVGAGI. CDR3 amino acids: CASPIADTQYF. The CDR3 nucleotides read TGTGCCAGCCCCATAGCAGATACGCAGTATTTT.

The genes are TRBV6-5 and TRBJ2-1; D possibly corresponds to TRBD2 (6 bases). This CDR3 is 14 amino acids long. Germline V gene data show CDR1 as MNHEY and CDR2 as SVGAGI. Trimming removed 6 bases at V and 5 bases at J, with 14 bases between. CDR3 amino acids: CASRRRRENNEQFF. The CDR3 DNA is TGTGCCAGCAGAAGACGGCGGGAAAACAATGAGCAGTTCTTC.

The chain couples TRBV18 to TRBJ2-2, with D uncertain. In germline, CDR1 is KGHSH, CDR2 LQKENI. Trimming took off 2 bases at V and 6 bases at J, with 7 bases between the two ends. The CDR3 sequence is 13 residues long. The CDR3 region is CASSPSRSGELFF. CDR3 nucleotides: TGTGCCAGCTCACCATCTAGGTCCGGGGAGCTGTTTTTT.

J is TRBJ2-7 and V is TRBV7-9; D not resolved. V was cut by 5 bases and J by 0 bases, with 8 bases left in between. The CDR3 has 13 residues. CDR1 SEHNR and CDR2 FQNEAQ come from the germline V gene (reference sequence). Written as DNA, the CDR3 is TGTGCCAGCAGCCTCCCGAGCTCCTACGAGCAGTACTTC. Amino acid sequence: CASSLPSSYEQYF. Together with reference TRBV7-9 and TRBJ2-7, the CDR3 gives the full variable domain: DTGVSQNPRHKITKRGQNVTFRCDPISEHNRLYWYRQTLGQGPEFLTYFQNEAQLEKSRLLSDRFSAERPKGSFSTLEIQRTEQGDSAMYLCASSLPSSYEQYFGPGTRLTVT.

The CDR3 sequence is CSAAPSGDRDTQYF. DNA for the CDR3: TGCAGCGCTGCCCCTAGCGGGGATCGAGATACGCAGTATTTT. The rearrangement links TRBV29-1 to TRBJ2-3, with 9 positions matching TRBD2. The V gene end was trimmed by 7 bases and the J gene end by 5 bases; junction bases not matched to a gene: 10. The CDR3 spans 14 residues. Germline V CDR1 and CDR2: SQVTM, ANQGSEA.

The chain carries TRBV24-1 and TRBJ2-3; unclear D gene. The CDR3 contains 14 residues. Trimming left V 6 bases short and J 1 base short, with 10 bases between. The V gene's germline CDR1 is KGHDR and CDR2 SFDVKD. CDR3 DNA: TGTGCCACCAGTAGCACAGAAGGCACAGATACGCAGTATTTT. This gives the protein CATSSTEGTDTQYF.

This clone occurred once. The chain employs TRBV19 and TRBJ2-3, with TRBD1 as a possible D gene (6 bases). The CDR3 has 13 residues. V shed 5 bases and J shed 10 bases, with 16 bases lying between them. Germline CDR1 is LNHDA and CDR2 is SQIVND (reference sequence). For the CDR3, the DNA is TGTGCCAGTAGTGAACTGACAGGTTCCCCGCAGTATTTT. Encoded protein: CASSELTGSPQYF.

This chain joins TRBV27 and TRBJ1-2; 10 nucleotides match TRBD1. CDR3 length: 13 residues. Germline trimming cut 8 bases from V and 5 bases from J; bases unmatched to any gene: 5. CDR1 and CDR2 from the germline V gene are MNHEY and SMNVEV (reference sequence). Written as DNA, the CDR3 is TGTGCCAGCGCGGACAGGGGGGTTTATGGCTACACCTTC. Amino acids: CASADRGVYGYTF.

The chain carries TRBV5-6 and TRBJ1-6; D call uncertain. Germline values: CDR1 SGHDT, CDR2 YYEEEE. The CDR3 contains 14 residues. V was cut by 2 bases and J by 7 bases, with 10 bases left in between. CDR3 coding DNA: TGTGCCAGCAGCTTCTGGCGGAGCAATTCACCCCTCCACTTT. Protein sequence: CASSFWRSNSPLHF. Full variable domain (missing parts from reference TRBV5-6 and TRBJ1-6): DAGVTQSPTHLIKTRGQQVTLRCSPKSGHDTVSWYQQALGQGPQFIFQYYEEEERQRGNFPDRFSGHQFPNYSSELNVNALLLGDSALYLCASSFWRSNSPLHFGNGTRLTVT.

The DNA for the CDR3 is TGTGCCAGCAGCTTAACAGCTAGCGGGAGCAACAATGAGCAGTTCTTC. Its translation is CASSLTASGSNNEQFF. The chain uses TRBV7-3 and TRBJ2-1; TRBD2 matches at 10 bases. The CDR3 runs to 16 residues. CDR1 is SGHTA and CDR2 is FQGTGA in the germline V gene. Trimming took 0 bases from V and 5 from J; bases not matched to a gene: 4.

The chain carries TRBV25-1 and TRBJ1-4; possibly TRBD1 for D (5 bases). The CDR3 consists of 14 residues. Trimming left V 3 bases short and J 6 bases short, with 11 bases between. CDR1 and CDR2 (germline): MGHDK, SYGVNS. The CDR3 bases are TGTGCCAGCAGTGATAAGGACACCTATGAAAAACTGTTTTTT. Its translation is CASSDKDTYEKLFF.

This CDR3 reads CASSLRDRDGGEQYF. CDR3 nucleotides: TGTGCCAGCAGCCTAAGGGACAGGGACGGCGGCGAGCAGTACTTC. The chain links TRBV5-4 to TRBJ2-7; 9 nucleotides match TRBD1. Trimming cost V 4 bases and J 6 bases; bases outside gene matches: 11. Germline CDR1 SGHNT, CDR2 YYREEE (reference sequence). The CDR3 extends over 15 amino acids.

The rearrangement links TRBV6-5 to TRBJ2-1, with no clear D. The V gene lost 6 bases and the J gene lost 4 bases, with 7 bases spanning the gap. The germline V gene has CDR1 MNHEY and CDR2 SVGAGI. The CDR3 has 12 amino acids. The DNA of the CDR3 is TGTGCCAGCAGGGCCTTTTACAATGAGCAGTTCTTC. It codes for CASRAFYNEQFF.

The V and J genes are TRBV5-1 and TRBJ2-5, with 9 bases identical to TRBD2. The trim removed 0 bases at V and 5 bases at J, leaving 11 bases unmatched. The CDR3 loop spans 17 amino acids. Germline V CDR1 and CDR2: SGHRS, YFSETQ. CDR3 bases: TGCGCCAGCAGCTTGGGCGTAGCGGGGGCTGAACAGGAGACCCAGTACTTC. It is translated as CASSLGVAGAEQETQYF.